This TCR beta chain was sequenced in a study of blood T cell repertoires in COVID-19. Study-level information: Acute and convalescent COVID-19 samples came from the United States, Italy and Spain. From T cells, B-cell-depleted T cells, or PBMCs came the material, which was cDNA or gDNA.

Original processing methods: Estimated nucleated cell counts came from reference gene primer amplification. The assay was immunoSEQ multiplex PCR, and TCRdb's table has in-frame clones only and misses some. From that table come the V and J calls and clone size; the DNA was used to work out D and trimming. The table includes about 240,000 clones, about 86% detected once. Germline CDR1 and CDR2: KGHDR and SFDVKD. Trimming removed 4 bases at V and 3 bases at J, with 5 bases between. The CDR3 loop spans 12 amino acids. The source is a woman aged 80 or over with acute or convalescent COVID-19. The genes are TRBV24-1 and TRBJ2-5; D is unclear. Sequencing used peripheral blood. In DNA, the CDR3 is TGTGCCACCAGTGACCCTAAAGAGACCCAGTACTTC. It is translated as CATSDPKETQYF.